This note documents a single T cell receptor (beta chain) sequence. The data are from a study of blood T cell repertoires in COVID-19. Study information: COVID-19 samples collected from the United States, Italy and Spain covered acute and convalescent phases. Nucleic acid was either cDNA or gDNA, and it came from T cells, B-cell-depleted T cells, or PBMCs.

Authors' data handling: Amplification from reference gene primers served as the basis for estimated nucleated cell counts. Clones were sequenced by immunoSEQ multiplex PCR, and TCRdb holds only the in-frame ones, with some missing. The V and J calls and clone size were taken over from that table, and D and trimming were inferred from the DNA. The sample lists 200,000 to 250,000 clones, around 83% occurring once. Followed over time, Seattle patients had been enrolled while infection was active. Germline CDR1 SGHRS, CDR2 YFSETQ. The CDR3 consists of 14 residues. The V segment lost 4 bases and the J segment 4 bases; nucleotides outside the gene matches: 5.

The V call is TRBV5-1, the J call TRBJ2-7; 10 nucleotides align to TRBD1. The material sequenced was peripheral blood. The sequence derives from a woman in her forties or fifties with COVID-19, enrolled during active disease. The CDR3 loop reads CASSPTGGVYEQYF. CDR3 in DNA: TGCGCCAGCAGCCCGACAGGGGGCGTTTACGAGCAGTACTTC. Supplemented by reference TRBV5-1 and TRBJ2-7, the full variable domain reads KAGVTQTPRYLIKTRGQQVTLSCSPISGHRSVSWYQQTPGQGLQFLFEYFSETQRNKGNFPGRFSGRQFSNSRSEMNVSTLELGDSALYLCASSPTGGVYEQYFGPGTRLTVT.